The 20 T cell receptor beta chains presented below share a single source sample, sequenced in a study of patients and donors after allogeneic stem cell transplantation (dated by TCRdb to about 2020). Libraries were prepared through RT-PCR. The instrument given in TCRdb is NextSeq 550. TCRdb reanalyzed the raw reads on its own, using fastp at Q25 for trimming and MiXCR for clone calling, and kept in-frame beta chains. Entries that share a CDR3 protein sequence are merged under the most common genes and DNA. The sample table shows approximately 140,000 distinct CDR3 sequences, and about a third are seen once. About 50% of the sample goes to the ten largest clones. Sample: blood, either unsorted or a sorted T cell fraction (not recorded which). All receptors come from a human donor who was either an allogeneic HSCT recipient or a stem cell or donor lymphocyte infusion donor (not recorded which). It is not recorded whose cells these are; they may come from a transplant donor.

V and J are TRBV20-1 and TRBJ1-5, with D hard to call. Trimming stripped 6 bases from V and 9 bases from J, with 18 bases between. Germline values: CDR1 DFQATT, CDR2 SNEGSKA (reference sequence). The CDR3 covers 13 residues. CDR3 in DNA: TGCAGTGCACCCGGCAGCGGCGGTCGGCCCCAGCATTTT. This codes for CSAPGSGGRPQHF.

This clonotype appeared a few times. The genes are TRBV5-1 and TRBJ1-1, with 8 bases identical to TRBD1. J was trimmed by 5 bases and V by 3 bases; bases with no gene match: 6. CDR3 length equals 14 residues. Germline lookup yields CDR1 SGHRS and CDR2 YFSETQ. The CDR3 region has the DNA TGCGCCAGCAGCTCAACAGGGGGGAAGACTGAAGCTTTCTTT. It is translated as CASSSTGGKTEAFF.

In this sample, this clonotype turned up a few times. The chain combines TRBV5-1 with TRBJ2-3, with TRBD2 matching over 7 bases. The V gene end was trimmed by 4 bases and the J gene end by 0 bases; junction bases not matched to a gene: 8. The V gene's germline CDR1 is SGHRS and CDR2 YFSETQ. CDR3 size: 16 residues. CDR3 protein: CASSTGSGASTDTQYF. In DNA, the CDR3 is TGCGCCAGCAGCACCGGAAGCGGGGCAAGCACAGATACGCAGTATTTT.

This clonotype was seen a handful of times. This rearrangement joins TRBV28 to TRBJ2-3; possibly TRBD2 for D (6 bases). CDR1 MDHEN and CDR2 SYDVKM come from the germline V gene. This CDR3 has 13 amino acids. V was shortened by 6 bases and J by 1 base, with 8 bases between the two germline ends. This CDR3 reads CASSWEGTDTQYF. The DNA for the CDR3 is TGTGCCAGCAGCTGGGAGGGCACAGATACGCAGTATTTT.

The table lists this clonotype with a few counts. The rearrangement uses TRBV12-3 or TRBV12-4 and TRBJ2-7; 7 positions match TRBD1. The CDR3 sequence is 13 residues long. Trimming cost V 1 base and J 3 bases; bases outside gene matches: 0. This CDR3 is CASSLGTGYEQYF. CDR3 DNA: TGTGCCAGCAGTTTAGGGACAGGCTACGAGCAGTACTTC.

The V and J genes are TRBV19 and TRBJ1-2; possibly TRBD1 for D (6 bases). The germline V gene has CDR1 LNHDA and CDR2 SQIVND (reference sequence). Trimming pared 4 bases from V and 1 base from J, leaving 16 bases between. This CDR3 region has 16 residues. As DNA, the CDR3 is TGTGCCAGTAGTACCCTAACAGGGTACGGTAACTATGGCTACACCTTC. Protein product: CASSTLTGYGNYGYTF.

This chain links TRBV5-4 with TRBJ2-3; the D call may be TRBD1 or TRBD2 (5 bases each). Trimming removed 0 bases at V and 0 bases at J, with 14 bases between. Germline V CDR1 and CDR2: SGHNT, YYREEE (reference sequence). The CDR3 totals 17 residues. The DNA of the CDR3 is TGTGCCAGCAGCTTGGTTATCTGGAGGACAAGCACAGATACGCAGTATTTT. The encoded protein is CASSLVIWRTSTDTQYF. The complete variable domain, with remaining parts taken from reference TRBV5-4 and TRBJ2-3, reads ETGVTQSPTHLIKTRGQQVTLRCSSQSGHNTVSWYQQALGQGPQFIFQYYREEENGRGNFPPRFSGLQFPNYSSELNVNALELDDSALYLCASSLVIWRTSTDTQYFGPGTRLTVL.

The chain uses TRBV28 and TRBJ2-7; 9 nucleotides align to TRBD1. The CDR3 consists of 17 residues. With 3 bases clipped from V and 0 bases from J, the junction kept 9 bases outside the gene matches. Germline CDR1 is MDHEN and CDR2 is SYDVKM. CDR3 in DNA: TGTGCCAGCAGTTTTGTACTCCGGGACAGGGTCTCCTACGAGCAGTACTTC. Translated, it gives CASSFVLRDRVSYEQYF.

In this sample, this clonotype turned up a few times. V gene TRBV3-1 combines with J gene TRBJ1-1, with a possible D match to TRBD1 (5 bases). V gave up 3 bases and J gave up 6 bases, with 14 bases separating them. The CDR3 has 14 amino acids. The V gene's germline CDR1 is LGHDT and CDR2 YNNKEL (reference sequence). The CDR3 nucleotides are TGTGCCAGCAGCCAGGTAGAGGGGTCATCTGAAGCTTTCTTT. This codes for CASSQVEGSSEAFF. Complete variable domain (other parts from reference TRBV3-1 and TRBJ1-1): DTAVSQTPKYLVTQMGNDKSIKCEQNLGHDTMYWYKQDSKKFLKIMFSYNNKELIINETVPNRFSPKSPDKAHLNLHINSLELGDSAVYFCASSQVEGSSEAFFGQGTRLTVV.

The sample holds one count of this clonotype. The J gene is TRBJ1-1, the V gene TRBV14; perhaps TRBD1 as D (5 bases). This CDR3 spans 18 amino acids. Trimming shortened V by 4 bases and J by 1 base, and 22 bases separated the two germline ends. Germline CDR1 reads SGHDN; CDR2 reads FVKESK. In DNA form, the CDR3 reads TGTGCCAGCAGCCCCACTGGGGCCTTGGAGGAGGGGAACACTGAAGCTTTCTTT. It encodes CASSPTGALEEGNTEAFF.

The V gene is TRBV4-2, the J gene TRBJ2-2; D perhaps matches TRBD1 (7 bases). V lost 0 bases and J lost 3, with 11 bases in between. Germline lookup yields CDR1 LGHNA and CDR2 YNFKEQ. CDR3 length: 16 residues. CDR3 sequence reads: CASSQEAGGHTGELFF. CDR3 coding DNA: TGTGCCAGCAGCCAAGAAGCAGGGGGGCACACCGGGGAGCTGTTTTTT.

This chain uses TRBV14 with TRBJ2-1, with no clear D. Germline-derived CDR1 and CDR2 are SGHDN and FVKESK. The CDR3 is 13 amino acids. V lost 2 bases, J lost 3 bases, and 5 bases lay in between. DNA for the CDR3: TGTGCCAGCAGCCAAACCAGCTACAATGAGCAGTTCTTC. Protein product: CASSQTSYNEQFF.

This clonotype turned up a few times. The V call is TRBV20-1, the J call TRBJ2-1, with 8 bases lining up with TRBD2. J was trimmed by 7 bases and V by 1 base; bases with no gene match: 3. Germline V gene lookup returns CDR1 DFQATT and CDR2 SNEGSKA (reference sequence). The CDR3 is 13 amino acids. The CDR3 DNA reads as TGCAGTGCTAGAGGGCGGGGGGCGAATGAGCAGTTCTTC. The encoded protein is CSARGRGANEQFF.

This clonotype was observed a few times. The CDR3 DNA is TGTGCCAGCAGGGCGGACAGGGAGAACACTGAAGCTTTCTTT. Encoded protein: CASRADRENTEAFF. The gene calls are TRBV27 and TRBJ1-1, with 8 bases identical to TRBD1. Germline CDR1 is MNHEY and CDR2 is SMNVEV (reference sequence). V was clipped by 6 bases and J by 1 base; unmatched bases: 4. This CDR3 contains 14 residues.

This chain connects TRBV12-3 or TRBV12-4 to TRBJ2-1, with unresolved D. V lost 7 bases to trimming and J lost 9 bases, with 10 bases between them. The CDR3 runs to 11 residues. The CDR3 nucleotides read TGTGCCAGCACCTGGCTTGGTGAGCAGTTCTTC. The encoded protein is CASTWLGEQFF.

The V and J genes are TRBV15 and TRBJ1-1; 7 nucleotides match TRBD1. The length of the CDR3 is 14 residues. Looked up from germline, CDR1 is LNHNV and CDR2 is YYDKDF (reference sequence). V trimming: 2 bases; J trimming: 10 bases; junction bases outside the gene matches: 10. This chain's CDR3 is CATSRRFTGEAAFF. CDR3 sequence (DNA): TGTGCCACCAGCAGACGATTTACAGGGGAGGCAGCTTTCTTT.

This sequence joins TRBV19 and TRBJ1-2; D is unclear. CDR3 length equals 11 residues. Germline CDR1 reads LNHDA; CDR2 reads SQIVND (reference sequence). V lost 5 bases, J lost 2 bases, and 3 bases lay in between. Written as DNA, the CDR3 is TGTGCCAGTAGTCGAAACTATGGCTACACCTTC. Encoded protein: CASSRNYGYTF. The entire variable domain, with the rest obtained from reference TRBV19 and TRBJ1-2, is as follows: DGGITQSPKYLFRKEGQNVTLSCEQNLNHDAMYWYRQDPGQGLRLIYYSQIVNDFQKGDIAEGYSVSREKKESFPLTVTSAQKNPTAFYLCASSRNYGYTFGSGTRLTVV.

This clonotype has a handful of counts. The chain employs TRBV12-3 or TRBV12-4 and TRBJ1-4; 9 bases map to TRBD1. V gave up 4 bases and J gave up 7 bases; unmatched junction bases: 7. The CDR3 contains 15 residues. CDR3 amino acids: CASSWAGTGREKLFF. The CDR3 DNA reads as TGTGCCAGCAGTTGGGCCGGGACAGGGCGTGAAAAACTGTTTTTT.

This clonotype turned up a few times. V gene TRBV12-3 or TRBV12-4 combines with J gene TRBJ1-2, with 8 bases that match TRBD1. With V trimmed by 5 bases and J by 3 bases, 5 bases remained unmatched. This CDR3 comprises 14 residues. The CDR3 protein is CASSPGQGDYGYTF. The CDR3 nucleotides read TGTGCCAGCAGTCCCGGACAGGGTGACTATGGCTACACCTTC.

The chain couples TRBV12-3 or TRBV12-4 to TRBJ1-2, with D possibly being TRBD1 (6 bases). The length of the CDR3 is 15 residues. V lost 6 bases and J lost 3, with 17 bases in between. The CDR3 loop is CASSPLRRGDYGYTF. CDR3 DNA sequence: TGTGCCAGCAGCCCGTTGCGTAGGGGGGACTATGGCTACACCTTC.